This TCR beta chain was retrieved from a study of cytomegalovirus exposure and HLA in healthy donors. Primers included in the PCR were 60 Vbeta and 13 Jbeta primers. Method: immunoSEQ multiplex PCR; TCRdb's copy keeps in-frame clones and lacks some. The data contain about 170,000 clones, 55% to 75% of them singletons. A note on this clone: The antigen remains undetermined.

Whole-study findings and limits: The authors assumed roughly uniform sequencing depth across donors for presence/absence analyses. There was a cluster of highly shared sequence variants that was likely a sequencing artifact. Among the most significant clusters, several appeared linked to common viral pathogens in a later analysis. The authors later linked a missense DCLRE1C variant to TCR beta V- and J-gene trimming.

The CDR3 is 17 residues long. Per the germline V gene, CDR1 is MNHEY and CDR2 is SMNVEV (reference sequence). V shed 4 bases and J 5 bases; nucleotides not matched to a gene: 17. The sequencing sample was made of PBMCs. The chain is built from TRBV27 and TRBJ2-7; 7 positions agree with TRBD1. This clonotype was obtained from a human donor in good health. CDR3 amino acids: CASSSSTGQDHGDEQYF. DNA of the CDR3: TGTGCCAGCAGTTCCTCCACCGGACAGGATCATGGGGACGAGCAGTACTTC.